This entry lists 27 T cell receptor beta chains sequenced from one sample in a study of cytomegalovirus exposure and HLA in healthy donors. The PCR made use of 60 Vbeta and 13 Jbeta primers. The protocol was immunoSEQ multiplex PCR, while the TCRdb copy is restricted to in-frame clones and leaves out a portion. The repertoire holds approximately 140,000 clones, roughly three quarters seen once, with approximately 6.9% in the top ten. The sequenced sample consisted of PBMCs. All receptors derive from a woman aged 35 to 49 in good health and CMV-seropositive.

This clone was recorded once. This chain's CDR3 is CASSLVQGWDIPLHF. The CDR3 nucleotides read TGTGCCAGCAGCTTAGTGCAGGGGTGGGATATTCCCCTCCACTTT. V usage is TRBV7-6 and J usage is TRBJ1-6, with a possible D match to TRBD1 (6 bases). V was pared by 1 base and J by 13 bases, with 17 bases between. Germline CDR1 and CDR2: SGHVS and FNYEAQ. There are 15 residues in the CDR3.

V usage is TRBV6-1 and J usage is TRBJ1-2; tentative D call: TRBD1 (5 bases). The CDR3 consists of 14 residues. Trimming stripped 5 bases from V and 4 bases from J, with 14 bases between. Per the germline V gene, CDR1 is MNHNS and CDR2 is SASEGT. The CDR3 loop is CASSNGPGFYGYTF. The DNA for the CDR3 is TGTGCCAGCAGTAACGGACCAGGGTTCTATGGCTACACCTTC.

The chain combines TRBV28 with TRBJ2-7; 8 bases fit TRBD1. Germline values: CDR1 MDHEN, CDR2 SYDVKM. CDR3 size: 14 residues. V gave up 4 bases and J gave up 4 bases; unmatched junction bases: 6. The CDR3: CASSSSDREYEQYF. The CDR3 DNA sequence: TGTGCCAGCAGTTCCTCGGACAGGGAGTACGAGCAGTACTTC.

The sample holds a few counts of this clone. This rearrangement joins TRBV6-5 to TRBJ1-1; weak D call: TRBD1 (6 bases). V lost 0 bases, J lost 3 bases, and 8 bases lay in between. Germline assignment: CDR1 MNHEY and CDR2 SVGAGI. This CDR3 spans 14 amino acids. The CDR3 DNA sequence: TGTGCCAGCAGTTACTCGGGGGCGCACACTGAAGCTTTCTTT. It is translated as CASSYSGAHTEAFF.

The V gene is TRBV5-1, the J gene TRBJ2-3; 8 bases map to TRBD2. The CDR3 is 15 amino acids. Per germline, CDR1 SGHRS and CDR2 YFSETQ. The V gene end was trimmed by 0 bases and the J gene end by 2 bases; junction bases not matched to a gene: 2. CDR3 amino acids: CASSLVSGDTDTQYF. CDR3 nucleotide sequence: TGCGCCAGCAGCTTGGTTAGCGGGGACACAGATACGCAGTATTTT.

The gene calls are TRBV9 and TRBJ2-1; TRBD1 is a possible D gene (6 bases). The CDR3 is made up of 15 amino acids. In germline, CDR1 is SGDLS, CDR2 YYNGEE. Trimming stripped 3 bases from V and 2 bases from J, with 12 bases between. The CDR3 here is CASSAQGNTYNEQFF. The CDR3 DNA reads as TGTGCCAGCAGCGCGCAGGGGAATACCTACAATGAGCAGTTCTTC. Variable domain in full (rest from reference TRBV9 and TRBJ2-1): DSGVTQTPKHLITATGQRVTLRCSPRSGDLSVYWYQQSLDQGLQFLIQYYNGEERAKGNILERFSAQQFPDLHSELNLSSLELGDSALYFCASSAQGNTYNEQFFGPGTRLTVL.

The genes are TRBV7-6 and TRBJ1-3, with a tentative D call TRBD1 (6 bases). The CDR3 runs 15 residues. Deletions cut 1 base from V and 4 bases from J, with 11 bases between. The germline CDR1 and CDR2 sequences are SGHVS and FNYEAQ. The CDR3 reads CASSLVSRGGNTIYF. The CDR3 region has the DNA TGTGCCAGCAGCTTAGTAAGCAGGGGAGGAAACACCATATATTTT.

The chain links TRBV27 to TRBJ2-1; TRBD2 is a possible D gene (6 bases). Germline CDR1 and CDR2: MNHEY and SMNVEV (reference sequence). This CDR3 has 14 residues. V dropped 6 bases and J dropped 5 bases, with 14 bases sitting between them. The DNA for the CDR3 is TGTGCCAGCAGCTCTTTCTGGAGGGACAATGAGCAGTTCTTC. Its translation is CASSSFWRDNEQFF.

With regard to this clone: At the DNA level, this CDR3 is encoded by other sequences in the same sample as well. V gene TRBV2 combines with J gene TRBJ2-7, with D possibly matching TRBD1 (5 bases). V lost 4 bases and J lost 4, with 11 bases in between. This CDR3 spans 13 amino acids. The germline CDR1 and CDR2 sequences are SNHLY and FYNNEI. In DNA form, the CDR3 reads TGTGCCAGCAGTGCAGGGCAGGCTTACGAGCAGTACTTC. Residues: CASSAGQAYEQYF.

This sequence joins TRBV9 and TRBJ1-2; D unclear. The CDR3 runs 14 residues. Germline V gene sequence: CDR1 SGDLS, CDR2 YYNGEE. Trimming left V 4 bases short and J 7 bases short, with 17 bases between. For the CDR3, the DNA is TGTGCCAGCAGCCCTAGGGTCTCGGAGGCTGGCTACACCTTC. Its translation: CASSPRVSEAGYTF.

CDR3 residues: CASSLQVLNTIYF. The DNA for the CDR3 is TGTGCCAGTAGTCTACAGGTTCTTAACACCATATATTTT. The rearrangement links TRBV19 to TRBJ1-3, with TRBD1 as a possible D gene (5 bases). The CDR3 length is 13 residues. V lost 5 bases and J 7 bases, leaving 12 bases between the germline ends. Germline assignment: CDR1 LNHDA and CDR2 SQIVND (reference sequence).

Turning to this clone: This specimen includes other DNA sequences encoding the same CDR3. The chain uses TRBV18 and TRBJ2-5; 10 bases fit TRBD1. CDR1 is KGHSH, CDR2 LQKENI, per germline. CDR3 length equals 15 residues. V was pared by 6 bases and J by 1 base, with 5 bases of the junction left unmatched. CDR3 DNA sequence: TGTGCCAGCTCCCAACGGACAGGGGGCCAAGAGACCCAGTACTTC. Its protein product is CASSQRTGGQETQYF. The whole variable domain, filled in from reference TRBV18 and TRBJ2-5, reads NAGVMQNPRHLVRRRGQEARLRCSPMKGHSHVYWYRQLPEEGLKFMVYLQKENIIDESGMPKERFSAEFPKEGPSILRIQQVVRGDSAAYFCASSQRTGGQETQYFGPGTRLLVL.

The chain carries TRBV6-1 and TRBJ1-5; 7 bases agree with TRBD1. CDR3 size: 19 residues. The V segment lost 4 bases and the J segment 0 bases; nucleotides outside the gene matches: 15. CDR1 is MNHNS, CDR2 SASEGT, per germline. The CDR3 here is CASSVRPWGTVDSNQPQHF. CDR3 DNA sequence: TGTGCCAGCAGTGTACGACCTTGGGGGACAGTGGATAGCAATCAGCCCCAGCATTTT.

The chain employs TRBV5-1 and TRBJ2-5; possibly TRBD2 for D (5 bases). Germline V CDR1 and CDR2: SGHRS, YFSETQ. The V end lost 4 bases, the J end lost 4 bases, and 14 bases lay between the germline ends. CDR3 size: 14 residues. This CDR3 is CASSPRGEGETQYF. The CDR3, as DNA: TGCGCCAGCAGCCCACGGGGAGAGGGAGAGACCCAGTACTTC.

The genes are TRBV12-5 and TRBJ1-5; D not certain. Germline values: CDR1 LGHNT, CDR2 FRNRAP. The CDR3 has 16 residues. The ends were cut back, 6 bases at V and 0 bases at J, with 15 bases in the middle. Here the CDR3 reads CASGSPEGHSNQPQHF. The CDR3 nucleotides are TGTGCTAGTGGCTCCCCCGAGGGCCATAGCAATCAGCCCCAGCATTTT.

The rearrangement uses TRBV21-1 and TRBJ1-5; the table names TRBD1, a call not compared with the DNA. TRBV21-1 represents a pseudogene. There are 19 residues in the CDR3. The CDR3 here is CASSKRDTKTDYSNQPQHF. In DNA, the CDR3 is TGTGCCAGCAGCAAAAGGGACACTAAGACGGATTATAGCAATCAGCCCCAGCATTTT.

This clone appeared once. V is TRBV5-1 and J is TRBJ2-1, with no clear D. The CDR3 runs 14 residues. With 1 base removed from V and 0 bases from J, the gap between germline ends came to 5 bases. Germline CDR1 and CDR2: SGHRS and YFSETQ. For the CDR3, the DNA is TGCGCCAGCAGCTTGCCCAGCTCCTACAATGAGCAGTTCTTC. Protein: CASSLPSSYNEQFF.

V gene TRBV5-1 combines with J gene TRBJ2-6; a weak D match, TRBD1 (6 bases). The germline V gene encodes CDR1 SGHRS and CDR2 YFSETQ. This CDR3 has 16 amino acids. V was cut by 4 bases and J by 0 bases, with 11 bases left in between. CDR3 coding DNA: TGCGCCAGCAGCCGGACAGCGAGCTCTGGGGCCAACGTCCTGACTTTC. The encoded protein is CASSRTASSGANVLTF. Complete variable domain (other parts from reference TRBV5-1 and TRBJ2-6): KAGVTQTPRYLIKTRGQQVTLSCSPISGHRSVSWYQQTPGQGLQFLFEYFSETQRNKGNFPGRFSGRQFSNSRSEMNVSTLELGDSALYLCASSRTASSGANVLTFGAGSRLTVL.

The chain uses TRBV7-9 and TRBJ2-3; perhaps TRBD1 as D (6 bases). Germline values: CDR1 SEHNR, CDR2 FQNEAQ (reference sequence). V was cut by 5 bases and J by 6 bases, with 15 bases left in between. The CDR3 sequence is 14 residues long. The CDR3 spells CASSPHRTADTQYF. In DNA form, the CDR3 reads TGTGCCAGCAGCCCGCACCGGACAGCCGATACGCAGTATTTT.

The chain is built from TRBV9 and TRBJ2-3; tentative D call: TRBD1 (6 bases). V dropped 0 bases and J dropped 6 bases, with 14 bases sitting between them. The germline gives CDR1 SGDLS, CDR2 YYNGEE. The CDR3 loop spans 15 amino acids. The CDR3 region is CASSVGWGRMDTQYF. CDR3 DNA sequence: TGTGCCAGCAGCGTAGGTTGGGGGCGCATGGATACGCAGTATTTT.

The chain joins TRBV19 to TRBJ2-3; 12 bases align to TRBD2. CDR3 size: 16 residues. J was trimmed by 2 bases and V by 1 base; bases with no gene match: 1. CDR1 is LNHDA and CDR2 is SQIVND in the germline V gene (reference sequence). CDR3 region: CASSIGLAGVTDTQYF. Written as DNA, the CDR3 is TGTGCCAGTAGTATAGGACTAGCGGGGGTCACAGATACGCAGTATTTT.

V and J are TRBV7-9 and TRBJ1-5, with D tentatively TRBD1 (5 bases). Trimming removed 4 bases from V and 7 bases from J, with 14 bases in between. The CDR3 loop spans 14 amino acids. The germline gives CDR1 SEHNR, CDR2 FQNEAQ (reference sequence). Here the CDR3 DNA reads TGTGCCAGCAGCTCTCAGGGAGGCGTCCAGCCCCAGCATTTT. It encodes CASSSQGGVQPQHF.

The CDR3 region has the DNA TGTGCCAGCAGCACCTATGACGGGGGGGATACGCAGTATTTT. Protein sequence: CASSTYDGGDTQYF. The chain is built from TRBV5-4 and TRBJ2-3; 7 bases map to TRBD2. The V gene's germline CDR1 is SGHNT and CDR2 YYREEE (reference sequence). CDR3 size: 14 residues. V lost 4 bases, J lost 6 bases, and 8 bases stayed unmatched.

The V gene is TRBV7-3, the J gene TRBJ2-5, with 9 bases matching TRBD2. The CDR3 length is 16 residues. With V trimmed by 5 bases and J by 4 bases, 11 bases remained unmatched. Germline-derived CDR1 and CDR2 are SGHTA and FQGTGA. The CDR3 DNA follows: TGTGCCAGCAGCCCTATGGCGGGGGGGGTTGCAGAGACCCAGTACTTC. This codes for CASSPMAGGVAETQYF.

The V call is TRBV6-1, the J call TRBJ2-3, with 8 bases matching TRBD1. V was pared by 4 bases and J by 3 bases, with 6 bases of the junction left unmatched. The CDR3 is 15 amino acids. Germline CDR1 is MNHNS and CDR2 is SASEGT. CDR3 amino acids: CASSARGRGTDTQYF. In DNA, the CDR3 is TGTGCCAGCAGTGCCAGGGGGCGCGGTACAGATACGCAGTATTTT.

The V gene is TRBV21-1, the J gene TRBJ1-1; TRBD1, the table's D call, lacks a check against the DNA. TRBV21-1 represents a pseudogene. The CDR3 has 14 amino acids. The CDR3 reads CASSGQGENTEAFF. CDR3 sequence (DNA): TGTGCCAGCAGCGGACAGGGAGAGAACACTGAAGCTTTCTTT.

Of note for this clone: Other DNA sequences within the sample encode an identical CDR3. The CDR3 is CASTADGRGAYEQYF. CDR3 nucleotides: TGTGCCAGCACCGCGGACGGCAGGGGGGCCTACGAGCAGTACTTC. V and J are TRBV2 and TRBJ2-7, with D perhaps matching TRBD1 (7 bases). Germline V gene lookup returns CDR1 SNHLY and CDR2 FYNNEI. There are 15 residues in the CDR3. Trimming removed 7 bases from V and 2 bases from J, with 18 bases in between.